What follows are 19 T cell receptor beta chains derived from one specimen sequenced in a study of T-cell reconstitution after alpha-beta-depleted transplantation in children (dated by TCRdb to about 2016). Libraries were prepared through PCR. The listed sequencing device is Illumina HiSeq 2500. TCR libraries were prepared with molecular barcoding, using unique molecular identifiers to normalize TCRbeta repertoire quantification. TCRdb reprocessed the public reads (quality trimming at Q25 with fastp, clone calling with MiXCR) and kept in-frame beta chains. Rows with a matching CDR3 protein are joined into one entry that keeps the most common DNA and genes. The sample table holds about 500,000 distinct CDR3 sequences, of which roughly 33% were seen once. The top ten clonotypes cover 2% to 3% of the sample. The sequenced sample was PBMCs from the stem cell graft donor, obtained from the stem cell graft. These receptors were obtained from a human donor who donated a stem cell graft to a child with aplastic anemia.

V gene TRBV10-3 combines with J gene TRBJ2-1; D unclear. From germline, CDR1 is ENHRY and CDR2 SYGVKD. The CDR3 runs 14 residues. V gave up 9 bases and J gave up 0 bases, with 12 bases separating them. The CDR3 DNA reads as TGTGCCATGGCCCACGTTAGCTCCTACAATGAGCAGTTCTTC. Translation gives CAMAHVSSYNEQFF.

The chain is built from TRBV7-7 and TRBJ2-3, with D perhaps matching TRBD1 (7 bases). This CDR3 comprises 15 residues. Looked up from germline, CDR1 is SSHAT and CDR2 is FNYEAQ (reference sequence). V was trimmed by 0 bases and J by 4 bases, leaving 11 bases between them. Written as DNA, the CDR3 is TGTGCCAGCAGCTTAGCTGGAGGGGGCGCAGATACGCAGTATTTT. Residues: CASSLAGGGADTQYF. Full variable domain (missing parts from reference TRBV7-7 and TRBJ2-3): GAGVSQSPRYKVTKRGQDVTLRCDPISSHATLYWYQQALGQGPEFLTYFNYEAQPDKSGLPSDRFSAERPEGSISTLTIQRTEQRDSAMYRCASSLAGGGADTQYFGPGTRLTVL.

V gene TRBV9 combines with J gene TRBJ1-1; unclear D gene. Germline-derived CDR1 and CDR2 are SGDLS and YYNGEE. V lost 3 bases, J lost 3 bases, and 9 bases lay in between. This CDR3 comprises 13 residues. The CDR3 DNA follows: TGTGCCAGCAGCGCCCAGGCTTACACTGAAGCTTTCTTT. Amino acids: CASSAQAYTEAFF.

This chain uses TRBV4-3 with TRBJ1-4; the D is unclear. The CDR3 totals 15 residues. Trimming took 0 bases from V and 4 from J, leaving 9 bases between them. Germline CDR1 and CDR2: LGHNA and YSLEER. As DNA, the CDR3 is TGCGCCAGCAGCCAAGACGGTAGGCGTAATGAAAAACTGTTTTTT. This gives the protein CASSQDGRRNEKLFF.

This clonotype was seen only once. This chain joins TRBV13 and TRBJ2-3, with 8 nucleotides matching TRBD2. V dropped 4 bases and J dropped 5; count of bases not matched to a gene: 11. The CDR3 is made up of 16 amino acids. Germline CDR1 PRHDT, CDR2 FYEKMQ (reference sequence). For the CDR3, the DNA is TGTGCCAGCAGCTCCCCAGGAGCGGGAGTGGGAGATACGCAGTATTTT. Its protein is CASSSPGAGVGDTQYF.

The chain has TRBV12-5 and TRBJ1-1; D is unresolved. The ends were cut back, 3 bases at V and 0 bases at J, with 14 bases in the middle. Germline V gives CDR1 LGHNT, CDR2 FRNRAP. The CDR3 covers 16 residues. Here the CDR3 reads CASGLDRLPVNTEAFF. In DNA, the CDR3 is TGTGCTAGTGGTTTAGACCGACTGCCGGTGAACACTGAAGCTTTCTTT.

The V gene is TRBV4-3, the J gene TRBJ2-1, with 11 bases matching TRBD2. V trimming: 0 bases; J trimming: 3 bases; junction bases outside the gene matches: 4. Germline values: CDR1 LGHNA, CDR2 YSLEER. This CDR3 comprises 17 residues. Here the CDR3 reads CASSQDSGRVRYNEQFF. The CDR3 bases are TGCGCCAGCAGCCAAGATAGCGGGAGGGTTCGCTACAATGAGCAGTTCTTC.

This clonotype came up a few times. CDR3 residues: CASSRNIPGELFF. CDR3 nucleotides: TGTGCCAGCAGCCGTAATATCCCCGGGGAGCTGTTTTTT. The rearrangement joins TRBV7-2 to TRBJ2-2; D gene ambiguous. Per the germline V gene, CDR1 is SGHTA and CDR2 is FQGNSA. The V end was cut by 5 bases, the J end by 6 bases, with 10 bases between. This CDR3 has 13 residues.

Only a few counts were recorded for this clonotype. V is TRBV4-1 and J is TRBJ2-5; 12 bases are shared with TRBD1. With V trimmed by 0 bases and J by 5 bases, 4 bases remained unmatched. The CDR3 totals 16 residues. Germline CDR1 reads MGHRA; CDR2 reads YSYEKL. CDR3 nucleotides: TGCGCCAGCAGCCAAGATCGGGACAGGGGGCTGGAGACCCAGTACTTC. Translation: CASSQDRDRGLETQYF.

This clonotype was counted only a few times. The J gene is TRBJ2-7, the V gene TRBV20-1, with unresolved D. V was shortened by 2 bases and J by 2 bases, with 13 bases between the two germline ends. CDR1 DFQATT and CDR2 SNEGSKA come from the germline V gene (reference sequence). This CDR3 contains 14 residues. The CDR3 loop is CSARSDGYPYEQYF. The CDR3, as DNA: TGCAGTGCTAGATCTGATGGGTACCCCTACGAGCAGTACTTC.

This clonotype was observed a handful of times. The chain recombines TRBV18 with TRBJ1-3; D ambiguous. V was pared by 3 bases and J by 0 bases, with 9 bases between. CDR3 size: 15 residues. Germline V gene lookup returns CDR1 KGHSH and CDR2 LQKENI. This chain's CDR3 is CASSPDVSSGNTIYF. CDR3 in DNA: TGTGCCAGCTCACCCGACGTGAGCTCTGGAAACACCATATATTTT.

This clonotype occurred a few times. Here the CDR3 reads CAISGGGDVEAFF. The CDR3 nucleotides are TGTGCCATCAGTGGCGGGGGAGATGTCGAAGCTTTCTTT. The chain couples TRBV10-3 to TRBJ1-1, with D perhaps matching TRBD1 (5 bases). Trimming left V 4 bases short and J 8 bases short, with 14 bases between. The CDR3 is 13 amino acids. The germline V gene encodes CDR1 ENHRY and CDR2 SYGVKD.

This clonotype appeared a few times. V gene TRBV23-1 combines with J gene TRBJ2-7, with unresolved D. TRBV23-1 has ORF status, its function being uncertain. The CDR3 sequence is 13 residues long. V lost 2 bases and J lost 2, with 7 bases in between. The CDR3 sequence: CASSQRPTYEQYV. In DNA form, the CDR3 reads TGCGCCAGCAGTCAAAGGCCGACCTACGAGCAGTACGTC.

This chain connects TRBV7-2 to TRBJ1-5; perhaps TRBD1 as D (5 bases). The CDR3 contains 15 residues. CDR1 and CDR2 from the germline V gene are SGHTA and FQGNSA. Trimming pared 5 bases from V and 4 bases from J, leaving 15 bases between. Here the CDR3 reads CASSLGTSDNQPQHF. CDR3 nucleotide sequence: TGTGCCAGCAGCCTGGGGACGTCAGATAATCAGCCCCAGCATTTT.

The chain couples TRBV6-1 to TRBJ1-1; D possibly corresponds to TRBD1 (5 bases). The CDR3 length is 15 residues. Trimming took off 6 bases at V and 4 bases at J, with 18 bases between the two ends. CDR1 is MNHNS and CDR2 is SASEGT in the germline V gene. The CDR3 spells CASSSLGFGGTEAFF. CDR3 nucleotide sequence: TGTGCCAGCAGCTCACTAGGTTTCGGGGGCACTGAAGCTTTCTTT.

This clonotype was observed a handful of times. V gene TRBV20-1 combines with J gene TRBJ2-1, with 7 bases aligning to TRBD2. In germline, CDR1 is DFQATT, CDR2 SNEGSKA (reference sequence). The CDR3 totals 13 residues. J lost 5 bases, V lost 6 bases, and 7 bases had no gene match. CDR3 DNA: TGCAGTGCCAGTTCTAGCGGCAACAATGAGCAGTTCTTC. Amino acids: CSASSSGNNEQFF.

The chain has TRBV7-9 and TRBJ2-5; weak D call: TRBD2 (6 bases). CDR3 size: 15 residues. The germline V and J ends were trimmed by 5 bases and 3 bases, with 16 bases remaining between them. The germline gives CDR1 SEHNR, CDR2 FQNEAQ (reference sequence). The CDR3 DNA reads TGTGCCAGCAGCCCTAGGGTGTCGGGGGAAGAGACCCAGTACTTC. This encodes CASSPRVSGEETQYF. Full variable domain (outside the CDR3, taken from reference TRBV7-9 and TRBJ2-5): DTGVSQNPRHKITKRGQNVTFRCDPISEHNRLYWYRQTLGQGPEFLTYFQNEAQLEKSRLLSDRFSAERPKGSFSTLEIQRTEQGDSAMYLCASSPRVSGEETQYFGPGTRLLVL.

In DNA, the CDR3 is TGCAGTGCTAGAGTTACGGGAGTGTCGTCCTACAATGAGCAGTTCTTC. It is translated as CSARVTGVSSYNEQFF. V gene TRBV20-1 combines with J gene TRBJ2-1, with D tentatively TRBD2 (6 bases). V lost 1 base and J lost 1, with 14 bases in between. This CDR3 spans 16 amino acids. Germline CDR1 and CDR2: DFQATT and SNEGSKA (reference sequence).

This rearrangement joins TRBV12-3 or TRBV12-4 to TRBJ1-3; D gene unclear. V lost 4 bases and J lost 0, with 4 bases in between. This CDR3 is 13 amino acids long. CDR3 nucleotides: TGTGCCAGCAGTTGGCTCTCTGGAAACACCATATATTTT. As protein: CASSWLSGNTIYF.